These 10 T cell receptor beta chains were sequenced from one sample in a study of blood T cell repertoires in COVID-19. The data were produced by immunoSEQ multiplex PCR, yet TCRdb's version contains in-frame clones alone and is incomplete. The data contain 150,000 to 200,000 clones, about three quarters of them seen just once; the ten biggest clones take up roughly 3.1%. Sequenced sample: peripheral blood. The receptors come from a man aged 65 to 85 with acute or convalescent COVID-19.

The genes are TRBV2 and TRBJ2-1, with TRBD2 identical over 12 bases. The V gene's germline CDR1 is SNHLY and CDR2 FYNNEI. This CDR3 is 13 amino acids long. Germline trimming cut 7 bases from V and 8 bases from J; bases unmatched to any gene: 3. The CDR3 sequence is CASTSGGAYEQFF. CDR3 nucleotide sequence: TGTGCCAGCACTAGCGGGGGGGCGTATGAGCAGTTCTTC. Combining the CDR3 with reference TRBV2 and TRBJ2-1 gives the whole variable domain EPEVTQTPSHQVTQMGQEVILRCVPISNHLYFYWYRQILGQKVEFLVSFYNNEISEKSEIFDDQFSVERPDGSNFTLKIRSTKLEDSAMYFCASTSGGAYEQFFGPGTRLTVL.

The chain couples TRBV30 to TRBJ2-1; D is possibly TRBD1 (6 bases). The germline V and J ends were trimmed by 5 bases and 5 bases, with 22 bases remaining between them. The CDR3 loop spans 16 amino acids. Germline V gives CDR1 GTSNPN, CDR2 SVGIG (reference sequence). CDR3 sequence reads: CAWGTFSGAGHNEQFF. DNA of the CDR3: TGTGCCTGGGGAACGTTTTCAGGGGCTGGTCACAATGAGCAGTTCTTC.

The V gene is TRBV6-5, the J gene TRBJ1-5; D may be TRBD1 (6 bases). This CDR3 has 15 amino acids. V lost 6 bases and J lost 3, with 15 bases in between. CDR1 and CDR2 from the germline V gene are MNHEY and SVGAGI. The CDR3 loop reads CASSIPGANNQPQHF. For the CDR3, the DNA is TGTGCCAGCAGCATTCCAGGGGCCAACAATCAGCCCCAGCATTTT.

The chain links TRBV15 to TRBJ2-3, with a possible D match to TRBD2 (6 bases). Germline CDR1 is LNHNV and CDR2 is YYDKDF (reference sequence). The CDR3 spans 14 residues. V dropped 11 bases and J dropped 0 bases, with 15 bases sitting between them. CDR3: CASRGLASTDTQYF. CDR3 DNA: TGTGCCTCACGAGGGCTAGCGAGCACAGATACGCAGTATTTT.

The chain joins TRBV27 to TRBJ1-6, with D tentatively TRBD1 (5 bases). This CDR3 region has 15 residues. Trimming removed 3 bases at V and 9 bases at J, with 15 bases between. The germline V gene encodes CDR1 MNHEY and CDR2 SMNVEV (reference sequence). The CDR3 region is CASSLYRTPSSPLHF. For the CDR3, the DNA is TGTGCCAGCAGTTTGTACAGGACCCCTAGTTCACCCCTCCACTTT.

The V gene is TRBV18, the J gene TRBJ2-7; 11 nucleotides match TRBD1. V was pared by 3 bases and J by 2 bases, with 3 bases of the junction left unmatched. This CDR3 is 15 amino acids long. Per the germline V gene, CDR1 is KGHSH and CDR2 is LQKENI. CDR3 region: CASSPLDRGPYEQYF. The CDR3, as DNA: TGTGCCAGCTCACCGCTGGACAGGGGGCCCTACGAGCAGTACTTC.

The chain uses TRBV7-2 and TRBJ1-1; tentatively, D is TRBD1 (5 bases). This CDR3 comprises 14 residues. V was cut by 5 bases and J by 6 bases, with 16 bases left in between. Germline V gene data show CDR1 as SGHTA and CDR2 as FQGNSA. CDR3 in amino acids: CASSPQGRASEAFF. CDR3 bases: TGTGCCAGCAGCCCCCAGGGCAGGGCGTCTGAAGCTTTCTTT.

V usage is TRBV5-6 and J usage is TRBJ1-2, with 8 bases aligning to TRBD1. The CDR3 has 14 residues. V lost 0 bases, J lost 4 bases, and 2 bases stayed unmatched. Germline lookup yields CDR1 SGHDT and CDR2 YYEEEE. This CDR3 reads CASSLGQGSYGYTF. CDR3 nucleotide sequence: TGTGCCAGCAGCTTGGGACAGGGGAGCTATGGCTACACCTTC.

This clone was detected a few times. The genes are TRBV5-1 and TRBJ2-1; 7 positions match TRBD1. CDR1 and CDR2 (germline): SGHRS, YFSETQ. Trimming took 0 bases from V and 0 from J; bases not matched to a gene: 3. The CDR3 covers 16 residues. CDR3 loop: CASSLEGDSSYNEQFF. The CDR3 DNA is TGCGCCAGCAGCTTGGAGGGGGACAGCTCCTACAATGAGCAGTTCTTC. Full variable domain (remainder filled in from reference TRBV5-1 and TRBJ2-1): KAGVTQTPRYLIKTRGQQVTLSCSPISGHRSVSWYQQTPGQGLQFLFEYFSETQRNKGNFPGRFSGRQFSNSRSEMNVSTLELGDSALYLCASSLEGDSSYNEQFFGPGTRLTVL.

This chain's CDR3 is CASRDRIGTNEKLFF. The CDR3 nucleotides are TGTGCCAGCAGGGACAGGATTGGGACTAATGAAAAACTGTTTTTT. J is TRBJ1-4 and V is TRBV6-5, with 7 bases matching TRBD1. Germline V gene data show CDR1 as MNHEY and CDR2 as SVGAGI. The CDR3 totals 15 residues. The V gene end was trimmed by 6 bases and the J gene end by 2 bases; junction bases not matched to a gene: 6.